The present T cell receptor beta chain was sequenced within a study of blood T cell repertoires in COVID-19. Study details: Sample material is recorded as cDNA or gDNA derived from T cells, B-cell-depleted T cells, or PBMCs.

Cohort allocation depended upon clinical history that participants reported. Contact with a PCR-confirmed or clinician-diagnosed COVID-19 case occurred within 2 weeks of entry. Assay: immunoSEQ multiplex PCR; the TCRdb copy retains only in-frame clones and omits some. The data contain some 320,000 clones, about 85% of them singletons. From germline, CDR1 is LNHDA and CDR2 SQIVND (reference sequence). The V gene lost 0 bases and the J gene lost 6 bases, with 18 bases spanning the gap. The CDR3 has 17 residues. The receptor was derived from a woman aged 30 to 39 who had been exposed to COVID-19. The sample was PBMCs or T cells enriched from blood (not recorded which). The rearrangement links TRBV19 to TRBJ1-5; no clear D. Here the CDR3 reads CASSIDLGTDRGQPQHF. The CDR3 DNA reads as TGTGCCAGTAGTATAGATCTTGGCACAGATCGGGGTCAGCCCCAGCATTTT.